Following are 9 T cell receptor beta chains from one sample sequenced in a study of CD8+ T cells in alopecia areata. Extracted RNA was reverse transcribed into cDNA, the sequencing template. Measured with immunoSEQ multiplex PCR; TCRdb has only the in-frame clones, and not every one. The sample consists of roughly 130,000 clones, roughly 58% of them appearing once. Source: CD4+ T cells sorted from blood, taken at week 0. These receptors were obtained from a human donor with alopecia areata.

Here the CDR3 reads CASSPGEDGYTF. The DNA for the CDR3 is TGTGCCAGCTCACCAGGGGAGGATGGCTACACCTTC. The J gene is TRBJ1-2, the V gene TRBV18; D call uncertain. V was cut by 2 bases and J by 6 bases, with 7 bases left in between. The CDR3 has 12 residues. CDR1 is KGHSH and CDR2 is LQKENI in the germline V gene.

The chain uses TRBV9 and TRBJ2-2; no definite D call. Germline CDR1 reads SGDLS; CDR2 reads YYNGEE. This CDR3 region has 15 residues. The germline V and J ends were trimmed by 0 bases and 1 base, with 7 bases remaining between them. CDR3 bases: TGTGCCAGCAGCGTAGGGGCCGAGAACACCGGGGAGCTGTTTTTT. Translated, it gives CASSVGAENTGELFF.

This chain links TRBV5-1 with TRBJ2-7; 14 bases map to TRBD2. The CDR3 spans 15 residues. The trim removed 4 bases at V and 6 bases at J, leaving 6 bases unmatched. Germline lookup yields CDR1 SGHRS and CDR2 YFSETQ. Here the CDR3 reads CASSGGLAGVGEQYF. As DNA, the CDR3 is TGCGCCAGCAGCGGGGGACTAGCGGGAGTCGGCGAGCAGTACTTC.

This clone occurred a few times. The CDR3 sequence: CASTPRTAGNTIYF. Here the CDR3 DNA reads TGTGCCAGTACTCCAAGGACCGCCGGAAACACCATATATTTT. The chain combines TRBV19 with TRBJ1-3; D unclear. CDR3 size: 14 residues. Germline loops: CDR1 LNHDA, CDR2 SQIVND (reference sequence). V was clipped by 7 bases and J by 4 bases, with 14 bases between them.

This clone has just one count. This rearrangement joins TRBV5-1 to TRBJ2-3, with 7 nucleotides matching TRBD2. With 2 bases clipped from V and 1 base from J, the junction kept 10 bases outside the gene matches. Germline V CDR1 and CDR2: SGHRS, YFSETQ. CDR3 length: 17 amino acids. CDR3 DNA sequence: TGCGCCAGCAGCTTCCTAGTAAATGCGGGGGGCACAGATACGCAGTATTTT. Its translation: CASSFLVNAGGTDTQYF.

This chain uses TRBV5-1 with TRBJ1-1, with D unclear. The CDR3 covers 14 residues. The V gene lost 2 bases and the J gene lost 0 bases, with 8 bases spanning the gap. Germline CDR1 SGHRS, CDR2 YFSETQ. The DNA of the CDR3 is TGCGCCAGCAGCTTCCAAGCAATGAACACTGAAGCTTTCTTT. This codes for CASSFQAMNTEAFF. Combining the CDR3 with reference TRBV5-1 and TRBJ1-1 gives the whole variable domain KAGVTQTPRYLIKTRGQQVTLSCSPISGHRSVSWYQQTPGQGLQFLFEYFSETQRNKGNFPGRFSGRQFSNSRSEMNVSTLELGDSALYLCASSFQAMNTEAFFGQGTRLTVV.

This clone turned up a few times. The chain carries TRBV5-1 and TRBJ2-3; either TRBD1 or TRBD2 may fit D (5 bases each). Germline-derived CDR1 and CDR2 are SGHRS and YFSETQ. The CDR3 loop spans 14 amino acids. With 5 bases removed from V and 3 bases from J, the gap between germline ends came to 13 bases. The CDR3 coding sequence is TGCGCCAGCAGTGAAAAGAGGGGTACAGATACGCAGTATTTT. As protein: CASSEKRGTDTQYF.

The chain joins TRBV10-3 to TRBJ2-7, with D uncertain. CDR1 and CDR2 (germline): ENHRY, SYGVKD. Trimming pared 8 bases from V and 5 bases from J, leaving 13 bases between. CDR3 length equals 12 residues. DNA of the CDR3: TGTGCCATCGGAGCGAGAAGTAACGAGCAGTACTTC. Residues: CAIGARSNEQYF.

The chain has TRBV2 and TRBJ2-5, with 10 bases lining up with TRBD1. J was trimmed by 2 bases and V by 7 bases; bases with no gene match: 7. The CDR3 loop spans 15 amino acids. Germline V gene data show CDR1 as SNHLY and CDR2 as FYNNEI. The CDR3 DNA is TGTGCCAGCACGGTTGACAGGGGGCCGCAAGAGACCCAGTACTTC. Protein product: CASTVDRGPQETQYF.